The sample holds one count of the clone carrying this T cell receptor (beta chain). The entry originates in a study of early stage breast cancer tumors. Sequencing used immunoSEQ multiplex PCR; TCRdb keeps in-frame clones, though not all of them. This table holds 51,000 or so clones, approximately 83% found once. The sequence came from a person aged 50-59 years with breast cancer. What was sequenced was blood.

The CDR3 DNA reads TGTGCCAGCAGTTACTCGATTTGGGGCGAGCAGTACTTC. Amino acid sequence: CASSYSIWGEQYF. This chain links TRBV6-5 with TRBJ2-7; D is ambiguous. CDR3 length: 13 residues. V gave up 0 bases and J gave up 6 bases, with 9 bases separating them. Germline V gives CDR1 MNHEY, CDR2 SVGAGI.